Only one count was recorded for the clone carrying this T cell receptor beta chain. Its target is unknown. The ends lost 3 bases at V and 8 bases at J; junction bases unmatched: 9. Germline lookup yields CDR1 SGDLS and CDR2 YYNGEE. There are 15 residues in the CDR3. TCRdb called the RACE reads again in MiXCR, with one record for every CDR3 protein. The sample carries some 340,000 distinct CDR3 sequences, approximately 6.3% recorded once. Time point reported: patch test 1, 2 weeks after DPC sensitization. Treatment specified: therapeutic diphenylcyclopropenone sensitization with weekly scalp DPC. Alopecia patients deemed DPC-suitable, aged 18 to 70, excluding pregnancy. The record originates from a study of human T cells and chemical hapten exposure. For the study at large: Scalp application of diphenylcyclopropenone was performed weekly in patients across the entire roughly 23-week study. Study-level findings and limits: In comparison with controls, expanded TCRs gave rise to a significantly larger number of large CDR3 similarity clusters.

Material: whole blood, obtained in connection with sensitization to the hapten diphenylcyclopropenone (DPC). The receptor was derived from a woman between 18 and 29 years old with alopecia areata. Some clones in this sample may be carry-over from other donors' samples. The V call is TRBV9, the J call TRBJ2-3; 10 nucleotides line up with TRBD2. This CDR3 reads CASSGKGLASVTQYF. The CDR3 region has the DNA TGTGCCAGCAGCGGTAAGGGACTAGCGTCAGTTACGCAGTATTTT. Complete variable domain (other parts from reference TRBV9 and TRBJ2-3): DSGVTQTPKHLITATGQRVTLRCSPRSGDLSVYWYQQSLDQGLQFLIQYYNGEERAKGNILERFSAQQFPDLHSELNLSSLELGDSALYFCASSGKGLASVTQYFGPGTRLTVL.